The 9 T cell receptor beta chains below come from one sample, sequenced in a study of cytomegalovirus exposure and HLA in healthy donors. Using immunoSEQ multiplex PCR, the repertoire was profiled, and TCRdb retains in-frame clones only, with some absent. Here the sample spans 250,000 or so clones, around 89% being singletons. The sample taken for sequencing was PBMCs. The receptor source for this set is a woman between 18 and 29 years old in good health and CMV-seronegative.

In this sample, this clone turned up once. The CDR3 nucleotides read TGTGCCAGCAGCTGGGCCGCTCATTCTTCACCCCTCCACTTT. Translation gives CASSWAAHSSPLHF. The chain recombines TRBV7-9 with TRBJ1-6; D gene ambiguous. Germline CDR1 is SEHNR and CDR2 is FQNEAQ (reference sequence). Between the trimmed V and J ends, which lost 4 bases and 9 bases, there was a span of 13 bases. This CDR3 contains 14 residues.

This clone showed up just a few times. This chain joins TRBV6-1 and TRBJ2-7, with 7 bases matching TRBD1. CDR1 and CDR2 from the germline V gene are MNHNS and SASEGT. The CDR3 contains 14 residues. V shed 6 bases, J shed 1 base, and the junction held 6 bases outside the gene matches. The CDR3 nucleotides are TGTGCCAGCAGCGGGACAGTCTTATCCTACGAGCAGTACTTC. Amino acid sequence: CASSGTVLSYEQYF.

CDR3 in DNA: TGTGCCAGCAGTTTATCGGGACTAGCGGGGTTATACGAGCAGTACTTC. Residues: CASSLSGLAGLYEQYF. The chain links TRBV27 to TRBJ2-7, with TRBD2 identical over 13 bases. The V segment lost 0 bases and the J segment 4 bases; nucleotides outside the gene matches: 3. In germline, CDR1 is MNHEY, CDR2 SMNVEV (reference sequence). This CDR3 region has 16 residues.

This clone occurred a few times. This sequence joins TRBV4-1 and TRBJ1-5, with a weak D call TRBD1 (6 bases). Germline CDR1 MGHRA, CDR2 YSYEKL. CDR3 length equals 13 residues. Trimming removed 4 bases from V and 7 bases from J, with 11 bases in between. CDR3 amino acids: CASSLPGEQPQHF. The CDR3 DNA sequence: TGCGCCAGCAGCCTCCCAGGGGAACAGCCCCAGCATTTT.

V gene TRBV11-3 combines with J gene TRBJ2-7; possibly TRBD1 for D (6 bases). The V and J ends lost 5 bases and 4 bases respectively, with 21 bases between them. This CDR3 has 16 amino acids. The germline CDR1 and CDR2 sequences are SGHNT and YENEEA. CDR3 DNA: TGTGCCAGCAGCGCCAGGGGAAGGGACGGACCTTACGAGCAGTACTTC. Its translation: CASSARGRDGPYEQYF.

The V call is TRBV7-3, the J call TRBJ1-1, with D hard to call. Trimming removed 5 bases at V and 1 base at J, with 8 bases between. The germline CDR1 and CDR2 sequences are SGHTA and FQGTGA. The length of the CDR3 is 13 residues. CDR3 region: CASSLLQNTEAFF. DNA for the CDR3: TGTGCCAGCAGCCTCTTACAGAACACTGAAGCTTTCTTT.

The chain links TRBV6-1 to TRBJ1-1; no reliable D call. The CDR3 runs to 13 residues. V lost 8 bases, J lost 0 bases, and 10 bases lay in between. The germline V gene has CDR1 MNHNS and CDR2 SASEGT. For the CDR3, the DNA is TGTGCCAGCCTAGTTGACCTGAACACTGAAGCTTTCTTT. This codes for CASLVDLNTEAFF.

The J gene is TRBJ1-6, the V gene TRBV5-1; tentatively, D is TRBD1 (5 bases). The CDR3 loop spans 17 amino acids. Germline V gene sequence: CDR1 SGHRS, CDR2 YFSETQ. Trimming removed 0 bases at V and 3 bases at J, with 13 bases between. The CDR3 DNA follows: TGCGCCAGCAGCTTGGCCGGCCAGGGAAACTATAATTCACCCCTCCACTTT. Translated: CASSLAGQGNYNSPLHF. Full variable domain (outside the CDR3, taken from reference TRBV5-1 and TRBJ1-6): KAGVTQTPRYLIKTRGQQVTLSCSPISGHRSVSWYQQTPGQGLQFLFEYFSETQRNKGNFPGRFSGRQFSNSRSEMNVSTLELGDSALYLCASSLAGQGNYNSPLHFGNGTRLTVT.

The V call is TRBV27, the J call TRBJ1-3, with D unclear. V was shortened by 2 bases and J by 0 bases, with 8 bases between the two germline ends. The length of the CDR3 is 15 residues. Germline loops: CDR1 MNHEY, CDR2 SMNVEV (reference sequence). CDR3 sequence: CASSLSGISGNTIYF. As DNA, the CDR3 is TGTGCCAGCAGTTTAAGCGGGATCTCTGGAAACACCATATATTTT.